What follows describes a single T cell receptor (beta chain). The sample is drawn from a study of cytomegalovirus exposure and HLA in healthy donors. Primers: 60 Vbeta forward and 13 Jbeta reverse. The table came from immunoSEQ multiplex PCR; TCRdb's copy has only in-frame clones and leaves some out. The data contain roughly 160,000 clones, approximately 80% of them singletons. Trimming took off 4 bases at V and 5 bases at J, with 12 bases between the two ends. CDR3 size: 13 residues. CDR1 SQVTM and CDR2 ANQGSEA come from the germline V gene. This clonotype was obtained from a woman in her twenties or thirties in good health and CMV-seropositive. This chain joins TRBV29-1 and TRBJ1-5, with unresolved D. Sequenced material: PBMCs. CDR3 DNA: TGCAGCGTTGGTTCCGGGGAGGATCAGCCCCAGCATTTT. Its protein product is CSVGSGEDQPQHF.